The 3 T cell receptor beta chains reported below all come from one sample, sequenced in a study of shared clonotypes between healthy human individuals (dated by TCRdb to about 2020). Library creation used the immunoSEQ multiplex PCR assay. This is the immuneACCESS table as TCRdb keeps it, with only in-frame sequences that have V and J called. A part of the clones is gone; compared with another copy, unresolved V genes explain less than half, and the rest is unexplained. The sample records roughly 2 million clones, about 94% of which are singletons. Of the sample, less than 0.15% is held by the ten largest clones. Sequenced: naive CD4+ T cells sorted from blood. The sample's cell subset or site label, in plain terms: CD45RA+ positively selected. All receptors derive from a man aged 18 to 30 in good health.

The CDR3 protein is CASSPSLAGGPQETQYF. DNA of the CDR3: TGTGCCAGCAGCCCCTCACTAGCGGGGGGCCCCCAAGAGACCCAGTACTTC. The J gene is TRBJ2-7, the V gene TRBV9; 12 positions match TRBD2. The end of the DNA fits TRBJ2-5 better, so the J call may be wrong. Germline CDR1 and CDR2: SGDLS and YYNGEE. The CDR3 is made up of 17 amino acids.

CDR3 amino acids: CASSRAGRANEKLFF. CDR3 nucleotides: TGTGCCAGCAGTAGGGCTGGGCGGGCTAATGAAAAACTGTTTTTT. The chain couples TRBV27 to TRBJ1-4, with D hard to call. V was pared by 5 bases and J by 3 bases, with 13 bases between. Germline CDR1 is MNHEY and CDR2 is SMNVEV (reference sequence). The CDR3 consists of 15 residues.

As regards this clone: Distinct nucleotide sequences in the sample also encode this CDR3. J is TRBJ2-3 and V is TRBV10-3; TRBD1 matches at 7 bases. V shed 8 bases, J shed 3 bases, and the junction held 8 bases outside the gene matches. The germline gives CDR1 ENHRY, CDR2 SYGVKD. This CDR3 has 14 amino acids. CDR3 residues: CAISPGGRTDTQYF. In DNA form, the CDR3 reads TGTGCCATCTCTCCAGGGGGTAGGACAGATACGCAGTATTTT.